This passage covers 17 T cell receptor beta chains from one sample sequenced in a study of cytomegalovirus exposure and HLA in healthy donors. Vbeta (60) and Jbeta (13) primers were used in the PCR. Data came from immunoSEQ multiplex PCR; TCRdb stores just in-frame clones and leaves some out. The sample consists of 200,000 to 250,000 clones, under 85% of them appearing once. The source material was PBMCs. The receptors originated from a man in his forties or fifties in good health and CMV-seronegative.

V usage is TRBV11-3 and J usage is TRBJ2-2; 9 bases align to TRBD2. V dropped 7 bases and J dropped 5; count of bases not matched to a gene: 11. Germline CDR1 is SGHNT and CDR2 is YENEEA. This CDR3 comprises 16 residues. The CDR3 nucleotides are TGTGCCAGCATATCGGCTAGCGGGAAGGGAACCGGGGAGCTGTTTTTT. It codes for CASISASGKGTGELFF.

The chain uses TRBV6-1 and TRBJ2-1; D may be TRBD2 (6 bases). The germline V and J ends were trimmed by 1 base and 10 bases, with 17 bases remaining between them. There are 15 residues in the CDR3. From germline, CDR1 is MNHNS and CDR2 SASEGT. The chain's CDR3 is CASSEGPSEAREQFF. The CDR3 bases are TGTGCCAGCAGTGAAGGTCCTAGCGAAGCAAGGGAGCAGTTCTTC.

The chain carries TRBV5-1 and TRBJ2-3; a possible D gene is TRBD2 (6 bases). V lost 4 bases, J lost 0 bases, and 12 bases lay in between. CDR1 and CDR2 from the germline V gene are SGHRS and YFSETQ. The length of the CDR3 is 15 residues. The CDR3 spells CASSRDWDSTDTQYF. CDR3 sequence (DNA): TGCGCCAGCAGCAGGGACTGGGATAGCACAGATACGCAGTATTTT.

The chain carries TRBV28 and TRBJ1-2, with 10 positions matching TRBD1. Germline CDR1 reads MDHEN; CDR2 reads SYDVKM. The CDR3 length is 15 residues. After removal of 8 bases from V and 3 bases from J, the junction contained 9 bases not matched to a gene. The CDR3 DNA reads TGTGCCAGCCGCCGGGACAGGGGTGGGGACTATGGCTACACCTTC. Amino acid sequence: CASRRDRGGDYGYTF.

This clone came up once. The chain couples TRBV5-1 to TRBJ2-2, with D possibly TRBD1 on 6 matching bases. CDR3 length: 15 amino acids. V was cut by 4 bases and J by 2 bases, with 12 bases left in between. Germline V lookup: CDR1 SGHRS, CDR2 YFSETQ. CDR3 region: CASSLTGSNTGELFF. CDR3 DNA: TGCGCCAGCAGCCTGACAGGAAGCAACACCGGGGAGCTGTTTTTT.

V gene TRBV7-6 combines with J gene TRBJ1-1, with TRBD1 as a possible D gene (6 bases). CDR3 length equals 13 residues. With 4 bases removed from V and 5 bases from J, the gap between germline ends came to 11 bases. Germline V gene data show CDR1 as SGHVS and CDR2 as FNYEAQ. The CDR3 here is CASSSGRGTEAFF. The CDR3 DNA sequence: TGTGCCAGCAGCTCTGGAAGGGGGACTGAAGCTTTCTTT. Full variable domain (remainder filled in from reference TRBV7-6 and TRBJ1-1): GAGVSQSPRYKVTKRGQDVALRCDPISGHVSLYWYRQALGQGPEFLTYFNYEAQQDKSGLPNDRFSAERPEGSISTLTIQRTEQRDSAMYRCASSSGRGTEAFFGQGTRLTVV.

The CDR3 region is CASSFLAGYPPAQYF. In nucleotides, the CDR3 is TGTGCCAGCAGCTTCCTAGCGGGCTATCCACCAGCGCAGTACTTC. J is TRBJ2-7 and V is TRBV7-9; 8 bases fit TRBD2. The CDR3 covers 15 residues. Germline V lookup: CDR1 SEHNR, CDR2 FQNEAQ (reference sequence). V lost 3 bases to trimming and J lost 9 bases; unmatched junction nucleotides: 13.

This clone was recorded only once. As DNA, the CDR3 is TGTGCCAGCAGTGAAGGGACAGGGAGCAATCAGCCCCAGCATTTT. Protein product: CASSEGTGSNQPQHF. This chain connects TRBV6-1 to TRBJ1-5, with 8 bases aligning to TRBD1. The CDR3 runs 15 residues. Germline lookup yields CDR1 MNHNS and CDR2 SASEGT. The ends lost 1 base at V and 1 base at J; junction bases unmatched: 0.

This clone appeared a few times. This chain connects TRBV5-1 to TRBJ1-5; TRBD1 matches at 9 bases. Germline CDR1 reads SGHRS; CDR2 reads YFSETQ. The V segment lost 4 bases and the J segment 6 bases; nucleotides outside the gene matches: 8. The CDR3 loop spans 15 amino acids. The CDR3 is CASSRTGEVGQPQHF. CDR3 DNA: TGCGCCAGCAGCAGGACAGGGGAGGTCGGTCAGCCCCAGCATTTT.

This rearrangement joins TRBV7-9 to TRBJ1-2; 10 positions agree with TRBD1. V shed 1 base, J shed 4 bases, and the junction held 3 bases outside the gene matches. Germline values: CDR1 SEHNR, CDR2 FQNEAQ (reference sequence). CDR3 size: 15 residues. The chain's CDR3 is CASSLVGTGAYGYTF. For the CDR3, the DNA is TGTGCCAGCAGCTTAGTAGGGACAGGGGCCTATGGCTACACCTTC.

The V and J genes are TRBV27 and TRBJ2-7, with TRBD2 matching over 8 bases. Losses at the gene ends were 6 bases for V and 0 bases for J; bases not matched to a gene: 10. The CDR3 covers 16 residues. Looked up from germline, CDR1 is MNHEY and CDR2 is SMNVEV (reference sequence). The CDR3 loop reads CASSLTRLASSYEQYF. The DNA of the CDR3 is TGTGCCAGCAGCCTTACTAGACTAGCGTCCTCCTACGAGCAGTACTTC.

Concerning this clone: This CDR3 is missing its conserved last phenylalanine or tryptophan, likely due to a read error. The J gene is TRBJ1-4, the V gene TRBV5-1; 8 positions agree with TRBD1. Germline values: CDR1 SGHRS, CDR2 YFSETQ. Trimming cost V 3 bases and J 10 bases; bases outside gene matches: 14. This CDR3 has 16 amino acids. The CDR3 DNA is TGCGCCAGCAGCTCAATGTATACAGGGGGTGGGGTAAAACTGTTTGTT. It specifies CASSSMYTGGGVKLFV.

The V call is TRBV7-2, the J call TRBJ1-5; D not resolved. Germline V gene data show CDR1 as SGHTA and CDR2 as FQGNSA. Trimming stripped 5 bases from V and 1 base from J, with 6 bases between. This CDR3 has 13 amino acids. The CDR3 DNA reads TGTGCCAGCAGCCCTAGCAGCAATCAGCCCCAGCATTTT. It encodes CASSPSSNQPQHF.

The CDR3 reads CASSPGQAKNIQYF. The CDR3 bases are TGTGCCAGCAGCCCGGGACAGGCCAAAAACATTCAGTACTTC. The chain couples TRBV27 to TRBJ2-4; 7 nucleotides agree with TRBD1. CDR3 length equals 14 residues. V shed 6 bases and J 1 base; nucleotides not matched to a gene: 3. CDR1 and CDR2 from the germline V gene are MNHEY and SMNVEV (reference sequence).

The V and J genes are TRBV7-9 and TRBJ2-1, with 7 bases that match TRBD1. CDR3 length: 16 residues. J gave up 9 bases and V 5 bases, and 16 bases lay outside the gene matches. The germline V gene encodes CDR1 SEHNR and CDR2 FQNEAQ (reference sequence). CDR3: CASSQGGRKTAGEQFF. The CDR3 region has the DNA TGTGCCAGCAGCCAAGGGGGCAGGAAGACGGCCGGTGAGCAGTTCTTC.

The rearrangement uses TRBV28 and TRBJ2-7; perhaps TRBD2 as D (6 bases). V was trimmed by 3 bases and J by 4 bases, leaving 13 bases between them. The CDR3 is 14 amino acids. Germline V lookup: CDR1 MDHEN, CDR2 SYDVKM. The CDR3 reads CASSLGTSFYEQYF. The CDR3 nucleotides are TGTGCCAGCAGTTTGGGAACTAGCTTTTACGAGCAGTACTTC.

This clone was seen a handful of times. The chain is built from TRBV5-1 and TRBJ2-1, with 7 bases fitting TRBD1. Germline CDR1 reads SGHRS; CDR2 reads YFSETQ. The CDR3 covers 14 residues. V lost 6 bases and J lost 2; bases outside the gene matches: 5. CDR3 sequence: CASTAGTAYNEQFF. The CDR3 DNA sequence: TGCGCCAGCACCGCCGGGACAGCCTACAATGAGCAGTTCTTC. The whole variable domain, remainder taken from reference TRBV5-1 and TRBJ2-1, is KAGVTQTPRYLIKTRGQQVTLSCSPISGHRSVSWYQQTPGQGLQFLFEYFSETQRNKGNFPGRFSGRQFSNSRSEMNVSTLELGDSALYLCASTAGTAYNEQFFGPGTRLTVL.